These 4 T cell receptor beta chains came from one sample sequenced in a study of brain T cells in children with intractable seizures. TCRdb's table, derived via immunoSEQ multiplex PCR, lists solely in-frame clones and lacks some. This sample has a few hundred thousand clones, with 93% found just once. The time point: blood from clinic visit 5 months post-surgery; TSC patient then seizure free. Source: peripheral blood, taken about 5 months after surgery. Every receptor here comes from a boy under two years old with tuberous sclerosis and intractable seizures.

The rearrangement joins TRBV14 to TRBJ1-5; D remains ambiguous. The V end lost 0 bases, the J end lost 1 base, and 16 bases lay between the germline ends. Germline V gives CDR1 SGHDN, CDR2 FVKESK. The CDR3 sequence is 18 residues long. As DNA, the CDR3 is TGTGCCAGCAGCCAAGAAGTAGGGTGGGTTGGGAGCAATCAGCCCCAGCATTTT. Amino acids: CASSQEVGWVGSNQPQHF.

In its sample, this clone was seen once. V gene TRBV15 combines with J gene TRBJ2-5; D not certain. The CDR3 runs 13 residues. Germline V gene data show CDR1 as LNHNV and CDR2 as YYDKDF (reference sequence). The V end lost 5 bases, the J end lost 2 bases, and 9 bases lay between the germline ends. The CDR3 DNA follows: TGTGCCACCAGCGGTCAGCCTCAAGAGACCCAGTACTTC. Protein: CATSGQPQETQYF.

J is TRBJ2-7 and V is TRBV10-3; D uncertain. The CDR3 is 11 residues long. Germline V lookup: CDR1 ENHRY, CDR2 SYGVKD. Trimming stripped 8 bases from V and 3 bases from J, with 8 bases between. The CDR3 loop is CAIGPDYEQYF. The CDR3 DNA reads TGTGCCATCGGTCCCGACTACGAGCAGTACTTC.

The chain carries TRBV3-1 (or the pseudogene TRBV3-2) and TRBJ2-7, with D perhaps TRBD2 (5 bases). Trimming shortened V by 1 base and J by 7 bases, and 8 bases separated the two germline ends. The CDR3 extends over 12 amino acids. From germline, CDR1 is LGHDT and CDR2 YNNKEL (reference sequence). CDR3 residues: CASSQVPGEQYF. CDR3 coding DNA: TGTGCCAGCAGCCAAGTCCCGGGGGAGCAGTACTTC.